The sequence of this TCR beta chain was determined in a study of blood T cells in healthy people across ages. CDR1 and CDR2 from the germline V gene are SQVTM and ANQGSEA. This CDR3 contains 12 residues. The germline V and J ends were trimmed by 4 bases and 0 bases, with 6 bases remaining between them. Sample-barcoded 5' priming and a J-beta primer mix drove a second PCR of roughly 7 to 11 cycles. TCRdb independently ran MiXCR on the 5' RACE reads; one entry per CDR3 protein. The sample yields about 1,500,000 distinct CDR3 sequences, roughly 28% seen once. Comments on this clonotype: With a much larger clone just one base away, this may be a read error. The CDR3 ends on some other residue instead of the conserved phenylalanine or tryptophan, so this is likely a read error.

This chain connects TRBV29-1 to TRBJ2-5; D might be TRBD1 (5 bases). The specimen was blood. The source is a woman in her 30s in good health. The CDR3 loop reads CSVAGHQETQYY. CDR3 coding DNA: TGCAGCGTTGCAGGGCACCAAGAGACCCAGTACTAC.